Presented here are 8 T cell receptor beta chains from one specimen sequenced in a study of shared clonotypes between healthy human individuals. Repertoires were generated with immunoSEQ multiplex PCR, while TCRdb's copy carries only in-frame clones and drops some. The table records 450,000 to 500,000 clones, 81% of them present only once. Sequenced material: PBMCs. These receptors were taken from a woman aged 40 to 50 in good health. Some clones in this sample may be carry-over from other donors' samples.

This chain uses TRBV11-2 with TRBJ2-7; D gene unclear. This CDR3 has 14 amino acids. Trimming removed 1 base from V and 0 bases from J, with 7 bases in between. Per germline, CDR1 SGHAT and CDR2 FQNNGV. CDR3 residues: CASSLAPSSYEQYF. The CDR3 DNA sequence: TGTGCCAGCAGCTTAGCCCCCAGCTCCTACGAGCAGTACTTC.

CDR3 DNA: TGCAGCGTTGATAAGAGCTCCTACAATGAGCAGTTCTTC. This codes for CSVDKSSYNEQFF. This sequence joins TRBV29-1 and TRBJ2-1, with D uncertain. Trimming took off 3 bases at V and 0 bases at J, with 6 bases between the two ends. This CDR3 region has 13 residues. The V gene's germline CDR1 is SQVTM and CDR2 ANQGSEA.

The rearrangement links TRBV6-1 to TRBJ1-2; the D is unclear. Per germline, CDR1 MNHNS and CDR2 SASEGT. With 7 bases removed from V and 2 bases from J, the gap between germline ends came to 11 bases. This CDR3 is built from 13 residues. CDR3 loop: CASTGSLNYGYTF. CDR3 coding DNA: TGTGCCAGCACCGGGAGCCTGAACTATGGCTACACCTTC.

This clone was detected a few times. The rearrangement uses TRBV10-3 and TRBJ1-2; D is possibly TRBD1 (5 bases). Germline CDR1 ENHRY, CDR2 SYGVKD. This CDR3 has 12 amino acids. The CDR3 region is CASREGDYGYTF. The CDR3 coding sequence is TGTGCATCAAGGGAAGGGGACTATGGCTACACCTTC.

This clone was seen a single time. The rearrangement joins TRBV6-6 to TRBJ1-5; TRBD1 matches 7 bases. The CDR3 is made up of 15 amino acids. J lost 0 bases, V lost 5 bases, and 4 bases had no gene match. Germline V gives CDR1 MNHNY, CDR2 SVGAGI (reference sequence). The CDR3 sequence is CASSDQGDSNQPQHF. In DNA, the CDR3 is TGTGCCAGCAGTGATCAGGGGGATAGCAATCAGCCCCAGCATTTT.

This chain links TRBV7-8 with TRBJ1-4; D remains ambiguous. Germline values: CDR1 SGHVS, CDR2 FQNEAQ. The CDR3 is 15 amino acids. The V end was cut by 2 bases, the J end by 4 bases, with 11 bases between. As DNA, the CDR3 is TGTGCCAGCAGCTTAAACAGACCTCTTAATGAAAAACTGTTTTTT. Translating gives CASSLNRPLNEKLFF.

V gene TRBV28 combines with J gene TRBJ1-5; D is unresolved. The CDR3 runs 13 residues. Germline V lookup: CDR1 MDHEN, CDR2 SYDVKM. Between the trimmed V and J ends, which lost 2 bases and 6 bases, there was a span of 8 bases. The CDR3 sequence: CASSLPIGQPQHF. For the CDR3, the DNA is TGTGCCAGCAGTTTACCCATCGGTCAGCCCCAGCATTTT.

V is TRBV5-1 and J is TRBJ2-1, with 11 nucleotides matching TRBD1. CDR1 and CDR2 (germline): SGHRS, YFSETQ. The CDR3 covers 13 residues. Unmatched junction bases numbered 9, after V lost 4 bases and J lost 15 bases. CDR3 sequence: CASSTGQGALLFF. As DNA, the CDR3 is TGCGCCAGCAGCACCGGACAGGGGGCGCTTCTGTTCTTC. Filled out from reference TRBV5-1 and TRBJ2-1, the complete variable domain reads KAGVTQTPRYLIKTRGQQVTLSCSPISGHRSVSWYQQTPGQGLQFLFEYFSETQRNKGNFPGRFSGRQFSNSRSEMNVSTLELGDSALYLCASSTGQGALLFFGPGTRLTVL.